A single sample gave rise to the 4 T cell receptor beta chains below, sequenced in a study of blood T cell repertoires in COVID-19. Profiled with immunoSEQ multiplex PCR; TCRdb holds only in-frame clones, not every one. Among around 190,000 clones listed, 85% to 90% were seen once. The sample consisted of peripheral blood. The receptor set was obtained from a man aged 65 to 85 with active or convalescent COVID-19.

V usage is TRBV9 and J usage is TRBJ2-5; 8 bases map to TRBD1. Germline assignment: CDR1 SGDLS and CDR2 YYNGEE. The trim removed 2 bases at V and 5 bases at J, leaving 5 bases unmatched. This CDR3 comprises 14 residues. The CDR3 DNA is TGTGCCAGCAGCGTGACAGGGGCGCGGGAGACCCAGTACTTC. Translated, it gives CASSVTGARETQYF.

V gene TRBV7-3 combines with J gene TRBJ1-5; no clear D. V lost 5 bases to trimming and J lost 7 bases, with 12 bases between them. Germline V lookup: CDR1 SGHTA, CDR2 FQGTGA. This CDR3 comprises 13 residues. CDR3: CASSPQLGQPQHF. For the CDR3, the DNA is TGTGCCAGCAGCCCCCAGCTGGGCCAGCCCCAGCATTTT.

The chain recombines TRBV29-1 with TRBJ2-1; 14 bases agree with TRBD2. The V gene's germline CDR1 is SQVTM and CDR2 ANQGSEA. This CDR3 spans 14 amino acids. V gave up 7 bases and J gave up 9 bases; unmatched junction bases: 8. The CDR3 coding sequence is TGCAGCGCCTCCGGGACTAGCGGGGGACTTGAGCAGTTCTTC. This sequence encodes CSASGTSGGLEQFF.

This chain connects TRBV6-5 to TRBJ2-1; the D gene is possibly TRBD1 (6 bases). CDR1 and CDR2 (germline): MNHEY, SVGAGI. V dropped 6 bases and J dropped 9 bases, with 15 bases sitting between them. The CDR3 consists of 13 residues. The CDR3 protein is CASSQINRAEQFF. Written as DNA, the CDR3 is TGTGCCAGCAGCCAAATCAACAGGGCTGAGCAGTTCTTC.